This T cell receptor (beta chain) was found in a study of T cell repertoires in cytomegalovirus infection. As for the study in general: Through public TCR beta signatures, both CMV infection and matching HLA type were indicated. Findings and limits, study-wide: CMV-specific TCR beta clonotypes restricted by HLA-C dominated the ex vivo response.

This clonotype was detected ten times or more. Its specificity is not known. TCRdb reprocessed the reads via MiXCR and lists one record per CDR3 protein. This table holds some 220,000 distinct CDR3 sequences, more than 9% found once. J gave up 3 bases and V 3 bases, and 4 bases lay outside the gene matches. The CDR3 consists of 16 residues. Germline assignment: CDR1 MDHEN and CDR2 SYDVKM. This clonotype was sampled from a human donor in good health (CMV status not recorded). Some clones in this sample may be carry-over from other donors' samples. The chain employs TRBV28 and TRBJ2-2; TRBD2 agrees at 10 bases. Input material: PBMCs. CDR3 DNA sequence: TGTGCCAGCAGTTTTCGGACTAGCGGATACACCGGGGAGCTGTTTTTT. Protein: CASSFRTSGYTGELFF.